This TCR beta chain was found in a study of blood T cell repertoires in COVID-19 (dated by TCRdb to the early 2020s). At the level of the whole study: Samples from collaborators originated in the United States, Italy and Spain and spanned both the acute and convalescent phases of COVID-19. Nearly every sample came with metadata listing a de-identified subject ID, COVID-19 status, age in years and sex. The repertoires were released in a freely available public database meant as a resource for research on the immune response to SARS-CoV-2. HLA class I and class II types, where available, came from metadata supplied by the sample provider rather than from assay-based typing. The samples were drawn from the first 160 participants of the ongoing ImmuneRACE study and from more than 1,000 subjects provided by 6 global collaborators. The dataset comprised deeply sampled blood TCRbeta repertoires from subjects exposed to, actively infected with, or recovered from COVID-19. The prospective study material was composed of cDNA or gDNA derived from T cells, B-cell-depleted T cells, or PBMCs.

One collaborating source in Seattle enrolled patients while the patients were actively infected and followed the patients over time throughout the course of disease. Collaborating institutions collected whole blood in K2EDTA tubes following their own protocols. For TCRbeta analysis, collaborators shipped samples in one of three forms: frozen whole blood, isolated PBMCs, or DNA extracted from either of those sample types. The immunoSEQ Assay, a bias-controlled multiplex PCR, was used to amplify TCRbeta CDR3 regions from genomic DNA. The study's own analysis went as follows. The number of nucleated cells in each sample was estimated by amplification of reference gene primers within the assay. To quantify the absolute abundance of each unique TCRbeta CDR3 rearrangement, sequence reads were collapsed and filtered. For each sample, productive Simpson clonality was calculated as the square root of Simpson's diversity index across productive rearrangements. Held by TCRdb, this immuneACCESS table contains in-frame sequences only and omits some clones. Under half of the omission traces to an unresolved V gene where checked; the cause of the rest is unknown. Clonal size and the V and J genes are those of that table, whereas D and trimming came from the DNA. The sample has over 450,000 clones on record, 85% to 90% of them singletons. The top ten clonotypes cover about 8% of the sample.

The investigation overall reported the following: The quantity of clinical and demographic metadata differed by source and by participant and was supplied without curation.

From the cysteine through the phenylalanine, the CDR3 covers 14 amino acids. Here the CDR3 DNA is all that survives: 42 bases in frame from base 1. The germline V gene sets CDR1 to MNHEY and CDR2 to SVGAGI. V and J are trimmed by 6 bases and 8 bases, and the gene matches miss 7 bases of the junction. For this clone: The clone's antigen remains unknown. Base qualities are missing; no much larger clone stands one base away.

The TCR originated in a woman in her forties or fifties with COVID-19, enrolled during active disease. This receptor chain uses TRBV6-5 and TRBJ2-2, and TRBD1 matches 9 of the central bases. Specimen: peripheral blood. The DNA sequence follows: TGTGCCAGCAGAGGACAGGGGTCGGTGGGGGAGCTGTTTTTT. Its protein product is CASRGQGSVGELFF.